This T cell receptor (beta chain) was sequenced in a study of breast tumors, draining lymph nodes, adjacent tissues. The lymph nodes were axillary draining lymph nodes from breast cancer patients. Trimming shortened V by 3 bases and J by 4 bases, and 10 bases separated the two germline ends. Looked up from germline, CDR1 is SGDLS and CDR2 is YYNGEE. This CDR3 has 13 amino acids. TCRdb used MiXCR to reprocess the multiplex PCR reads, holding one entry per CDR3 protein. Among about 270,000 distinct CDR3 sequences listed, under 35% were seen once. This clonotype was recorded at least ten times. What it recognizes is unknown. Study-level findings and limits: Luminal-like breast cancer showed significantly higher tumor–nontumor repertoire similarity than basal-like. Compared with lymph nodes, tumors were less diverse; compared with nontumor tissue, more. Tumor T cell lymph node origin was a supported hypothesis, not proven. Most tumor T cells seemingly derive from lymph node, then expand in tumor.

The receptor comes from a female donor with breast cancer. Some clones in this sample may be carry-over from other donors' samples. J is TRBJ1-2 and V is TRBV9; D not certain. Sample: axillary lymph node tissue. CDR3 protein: CASSEGGSYGYTF. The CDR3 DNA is TGTGCCAGCAGCGAGGGCGGGAGCTATGGCTACACCTTC.